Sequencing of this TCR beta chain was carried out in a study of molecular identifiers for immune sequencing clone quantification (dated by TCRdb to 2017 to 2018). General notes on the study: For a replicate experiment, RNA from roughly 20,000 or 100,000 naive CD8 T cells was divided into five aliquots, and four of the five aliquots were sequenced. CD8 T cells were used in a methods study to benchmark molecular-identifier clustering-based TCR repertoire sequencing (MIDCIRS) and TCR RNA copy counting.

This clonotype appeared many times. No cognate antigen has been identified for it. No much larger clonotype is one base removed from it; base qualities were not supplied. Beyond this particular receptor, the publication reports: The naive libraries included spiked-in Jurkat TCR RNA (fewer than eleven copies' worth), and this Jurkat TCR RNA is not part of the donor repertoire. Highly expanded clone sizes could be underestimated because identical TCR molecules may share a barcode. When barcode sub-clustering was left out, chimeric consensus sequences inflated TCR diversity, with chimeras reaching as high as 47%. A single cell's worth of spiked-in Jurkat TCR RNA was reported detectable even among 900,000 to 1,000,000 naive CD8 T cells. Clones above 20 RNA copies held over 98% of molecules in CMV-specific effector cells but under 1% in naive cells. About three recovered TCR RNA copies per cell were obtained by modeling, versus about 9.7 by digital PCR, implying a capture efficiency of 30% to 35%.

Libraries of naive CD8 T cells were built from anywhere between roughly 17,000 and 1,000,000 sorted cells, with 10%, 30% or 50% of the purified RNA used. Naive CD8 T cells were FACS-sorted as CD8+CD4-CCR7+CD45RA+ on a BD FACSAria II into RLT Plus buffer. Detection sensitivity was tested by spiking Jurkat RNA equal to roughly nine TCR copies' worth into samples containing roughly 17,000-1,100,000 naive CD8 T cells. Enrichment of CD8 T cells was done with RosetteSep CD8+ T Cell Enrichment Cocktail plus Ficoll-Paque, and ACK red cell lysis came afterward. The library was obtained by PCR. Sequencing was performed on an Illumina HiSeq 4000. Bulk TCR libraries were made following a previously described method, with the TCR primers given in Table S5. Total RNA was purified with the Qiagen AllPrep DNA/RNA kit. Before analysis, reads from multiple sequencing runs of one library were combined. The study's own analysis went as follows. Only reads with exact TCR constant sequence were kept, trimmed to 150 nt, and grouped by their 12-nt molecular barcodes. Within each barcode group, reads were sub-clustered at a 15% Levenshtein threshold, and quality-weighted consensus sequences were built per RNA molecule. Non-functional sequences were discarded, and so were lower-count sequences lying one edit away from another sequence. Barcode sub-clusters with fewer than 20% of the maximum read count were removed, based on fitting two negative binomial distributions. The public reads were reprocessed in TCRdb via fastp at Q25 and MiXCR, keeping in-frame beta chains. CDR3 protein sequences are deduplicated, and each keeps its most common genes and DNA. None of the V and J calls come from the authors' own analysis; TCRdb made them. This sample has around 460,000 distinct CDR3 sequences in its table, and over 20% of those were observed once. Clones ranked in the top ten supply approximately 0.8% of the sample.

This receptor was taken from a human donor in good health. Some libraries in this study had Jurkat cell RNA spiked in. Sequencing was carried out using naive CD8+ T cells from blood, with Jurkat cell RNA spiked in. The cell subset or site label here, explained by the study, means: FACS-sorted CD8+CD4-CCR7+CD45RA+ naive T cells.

CDR3 reads: CASSLGFRGNTDTQYF. The sequence in DNA is TGTGCCAGCAGTCTGGGCTTTCGGGGGAACACAGATACGCAGTATTTT. The sequence links TRBV12-3 or TRBV12-4 to TRBJ2-3, with TRBD2 perhaps the D gene, on 6 matching bases. The CDR3 contains 16 residues, cysteine and phenylalanine counted. CDR3 DNA only is kept here, 48 bases in frame from base 1. V loses 5 bases, J loses 2 bases, and the germline ends lie 17 bases apart.